This T cell receptor beta chain was sequenced during a study of radiotherapy plus CTLA-4 blockade in lung cancer. Study summary: Disease control was achieved by approximately 30% of patients, and objective responses by 18%. Overall study results and limits: Researchers report tumor-derived TCR clones expanding in blood after radiotherapy plus ipilimumab.

Method: immunoSEQ multiplex PCR; TCRdb's copy keeps in-frame clones and lacks some. The sample consists of 75,000 to 80,000 clones, around 84% of them appearing once. Comments on this clone: Its specificity is unknown.

V was shortened by 0 bases and J by 7 bases, with 11 bases between the two germline ends. In germline, CDR1 is SGHRS, CDR2 YFSETQ. This CDR3 spans 14 amino acids. The source is a human donor with non-small cell lung cancer who had stable disease on radiotherapy plus ipilimumab. Here the sequenced sample was peripheral blood, taken from a patient treated with radiotherapy plus ipilimumab. The chain joins TRBV5-1 to TRBJ1-5, with D unresolved. The CDR3 is CASSLGYGNQPQHF. The CDR3 nucleotides are TGCGCCAGCAGCTTGGGATATGGGAACCAGCCCCAGCATTTT.